The 20 T cell receptor beta chains reported below all come from one sample, sequenced in a study of regulatory T cells in long-lasting Graves disease. Stated time point: persistent/refractory GD, antithyroid drugs over 5 years with positive TRAb. Preparation of the TCR library used RNA extracted from PBMCs. iRepertoire HTBI primers and Arm-PCR of CDR3 regions built TCR beta libraries. From the multiplex PCR reads, TCRdb called clonotypes with MiXCR, one entry per CDR3 protein. The table records hundreds of thousands of distinct CDR3 sequences, less than 25% of them present only once. This specimen consisted of peripheral blood mononuclear cells (PBMCs), obtained when the disease was refractory, from a patient treated with antithyroid drugs. The receptors were gathered from a female donor with Graves disease.

Notes on this clonotype: A single base is all that separates this from a far larger clone, so a read error is likely. V usage is TRBV6-8 and J usage is TRBJ2-5, with 9 nucleotides matching TRBD2. V gave up 8 bases and J gave up 5 bases; unmatched junction bases: 18. The CDR3 runs 17 residues. Germline V gives CDR1 MNHGY, CDR2 SAAAGT. The CDR3 DNA reads TGTGCCAGCGGTGAGGGACTAGCCCGACTACCCAAGGAGACCCAGTACTTC. Its translation: CASGEGLARLPKETQYF.

The sample holds a few counts of this clonotype. At one end, the junction sequence differs from germline, possibly due to a read error. V usage is TRBV13 and J usage is TRBJ2-5; 8 nucleotides agree with TRBD2. From germline, CDR1 is PRHDT and CDR2 FYEKMQ (reference sequence). The CDR3 is made up of 15 amino acids. The CDR3 reads CASSYPAGDQETQYF. CDR3 nucleotides: TGCGCCAGCAGCTATCCAGCGGGGGACCAAGAGACCCAGTACTTC.

This clonotype came up many times. V gene TRBV27 combines with J gene TRBJ2-2; 8 bases map to TRBD2. Germline CDR1 MNHEY, CDR2 SMNVEV (reference sequence). CDR3 length equals 14 residues. Germline trimming cut 4 bases from V and 6 bases from J; bases unmatched to any gene: 4. CDR3 nucleotide sequence: TGTGCCAGCAGTTACGGGACTAGTCCCGGGGAGCTGTTTTTT. Translating gives CASSYGTSPGELFF.

J is TRBJ2-7 and V is TRBV30, with D perhaps matching TRBD2 (6 bases). This CDR3 spans 13 amino acids. CDR1 is GTSNPN and CDR2 is SVGIG in the germline V gene (reference sequence). CDR3 coding DNA: TGTGCGGGGGAGGCAGCGAGCTCCTACGAGCAGTACTTC. Amino acid sequence: CAGEAASSYEQYF.

Regarding this clonotype: A clone one base away is much larger, so this may be a read error. The V gene is TRBV29-1, the J gene TRBJ1-1; weak D call: TRBD1 (6 bases). Looked up from germline, CDR1 is SQVTM and CDR2 is ANQGSEA. V was trimmed by 6 bases and J by 5 bases, leaving 13 bases between them. The CDR3 is 12 amino acids. The CDR3: CSVLPQGTEAFF. The CDR3 DNA reads as TGCAGCGTCCTCCCACAGGGTACTGAAGCTTTCTTT.

This clonotype was seen only a few times. The V gene is TRBV30, the J gene TRBJ1-2; the D is unclear. The CDR3 has 12 amino acids. Trimming cost V 4 bases and J 0 bases, with 6 bases left between them. Per germline, CDR1 GTSNPN and CDR2 SVGIG (reference sequence). The CDR3 is CAWTATNYGYTF. The CDR3, as DNA: TGTGCCTGGACAGCAACTAACTATGGCTACACCTTC.

This clonotype was picked up a small number of times. The V gene is TRBV3-1, the J gene TRBJ1-1; D possibly corresponds to TRBD1 (5 bases). V was pared by 4 bases and J by 5 bases, with 14 bases between. The CDR3 sequence is 14 residues long. Germline V gene data show CDR1 as LGHDT and CDR2 as YNNKEL (reference sequence). CDR3 in amino acids: CASSPIGTWTEAFF. The CDR3 DNA is TGTGCCAGCAGCCCGATCGGGACGTGGACTGAAGCTTTCTTT.

The chain combines TRBV9 with TRBJ2-1, with D unresolved. The CDR3 runs 16 residues. Deletions cut 0 bases from V and 2 bases from J, with 12 bases between. CDR1 SGDLS and CDR2 YYNGEE come from the germline V gene. CDR3 region: CASSVETGTAYNEQFF. The CDR3 DNA follows: TGTGCCAGCAGCGTAGAAACGGGTACTGCCTACAATGAGCAGTTCTTC. Full variable domain (rest looked up from reference TRBV9 and TRBJ2-1): DSGVTQTPKHLITATGQRVTLRCSPRSGDLSVYWYQQSLDQGLQFLIQYYNGEERAKGNILERFSAQQFPDLHSELNLSSLELGDSALYFCASSVETGTAYNEQFFGPGTRLTVL.

The chain recombines TRBV2 with TRBJ1-2, with D unresolved. Germline CDR1 is SNHLY and CDR2 is FYNNEI. The V end lost 4 bases, the J end lost 4 bases, and 16 bases lay between the germline ends. The CDR3 contains 15 residues. CDR3 sequence reads: CASSGIHSAVYGYTF. CDR3 nucleotide sequence: TGTGCCAGCAGTGGAATCCATTCGGCCGTCTATGGCTACACCTTC.

This clonotype was counted many times. CDR3 bases: TGTGCCAGCAGCTTCGGACAGGGGTTTTACGAGCAGTACTTC. Residues: CASSFGQGFYEQYF. The chain joins TRBV11-2 to TRBJ2-7; 9 nucleotides match TRBD1. This CDR3 has 14 residues. Germline trimming cut 3 bases from V and 4 bases from J; bases unmatched to any gene: 4. Germline CDR1 reads SGHAT; CDR2 reads FQNNGV.

Ten or more counts support this clonotype. The chain combines TRBV6-1 with TRBJ2-5; D might be TRBD1 (6 bases). V was trimmed by 6 bases and J by 4 bases, leaving 12 bases between them. The length of the CDR3 is 13 residues. The germline CDR1 and CDR2 sequences are MNHNS and SASEGT. This CDR3 is CASSPTGLETQYF. CDR3 DNA: TGTGCCAGCAGCCCTACAGGGTTAGAGACCCAGTACTTC.

This clonotype has more than one count but fewer than ten. CDR3 loop: CASRGGEKTYEQYF. The DNA for the CDR3 is TGTGCCAGCAGGGGGGGGGAAAAAACCTACGAGCAGTACTTC. The chain has TRBV7-9 and TRBJ2-7; 7 positions match TRBD2. CDR3 length: 14 amino acids. Germline assignment: CDR1 SEHNR and CDR2 FQNEAQ (reference sequence). With 6 bases clipped from V and 2 bases from J, the junction kept 7 bases outside the gene matches.

This clonotype has a count of ten or more. The chain employs TRBV2 and TRBJ1-1; 8 nucleotides agree with TRBD1. The CDR3 runs to 13 residues. The V gene end was trimmed by 6 bases and the J gene end by 5 bases; junction bases not matched to a gene: 5. Germline values: CDR1 SNHLY, CDR2 FYNNEI. CDR3: CASREDRETEAFF. The CDR3 region has the DNA TGTGCCAGCAGGGAGGACAGGGAGACTGAAGCTTTCTTT. The full variable domain, in which reference TRBV2 and TRBJ1-1 provide the parts outside the CDR3, is EPEVTQTPSHQVTQMGQEVILRCVPISNHLYFYWYRQILGQKVEFLVSFYNNEISEKSEIFDDQFSVERPDGSNFTLKIRSTKLEDSAMYFCASREDRETEAFFGQGTRLTVV.

The CDR3 coding sequence is TGTGCCACCAGCGGCGGGGGAAGACATCAGCCCCAGCATTTT. Translating it yields CATSGGGRHQPQHF. J is TRBJ1-5 and V is TRBV15; D might be TRBD1 (5 bases). CDR1 and CDR2 from the germline V gene are LNHNV and YYDKDF (reference sequence). The CDR3 is 14 amino acids. Trimming removed 5 bases from V and 5 bases from J, with 13 bases in between.

Regarding this clonotype: Given a much more abundant clone one base away, this may be a read error. The J gene is TRBJ2-5, the V gene TRBV29-1, with unresolved D. There are 12 residues in the CDR3. In germline, CDR1 is SQVTM, CDR2 ANQGSEA. The chain's CDR3 is CRVGNLIETQYF. CDR3 coding DNA: TGCCGCGTAGGAAACCTAATAGAGACCCAGTACTTC. The full variable domain, rest sourced from reference TRBV29-1 and TRBJ2-5, is SAVISQKPSRDICQRGTSLTIQCQVDSQVTMMFWYRQQPGQSLTLIATANQGSEATYESGFVIDKFPISRPNLTFSTLTVSNMSPEDSSIYLCRVGNLIETQYFGPGTRLLVL.

This clonotype was counted at least ten times. This chain joins TRBV2 and TRBJ2-7; TRBD1 aligns across 9 bases. CDR3 size: 14 residues. V shed 10 bases, J shed 3 bases, and the junction held 10 bases outside the gene matches. The germline gives CDR1 SNHLY, CDR2 FYNNEI. The CDR3 reads CATKDRGNLYEQYF. The CDR3 DNA reads as TGTGCCACCAAGGACAGGGGTAACCTCTACGAGCAGTACTTC.

J is TRBJ2-5 and V is TRBV4-2, with TRBD2 matching over 10 bases. CDR1 LGHNA and CDR2 YNFKEQ come from the germline V gene. The CDR3 loop spans 17 amino acids. The V segment lost 0 bases and the J segment 4 bases; nucleotides outside the gene matches: 8. The CDR3 region is CASSQEASGRMGETQYF. In DNA, the CDR3 is TGTGCCAGCAGCCAAGAGGCTAGCGGGAGAATGGGAGAGACCCAGTACTTC.

With respect to this clonotype: A much larger clone lies one base from this, so it may be a read error. J is TRBJ1-2 and V is TRBV6-1, with 10 bases fitting TRBD1. The CDR3 runs to 19 residues. Germline assignment: CDR1 MNHNS and CDR2 SASEGT. The CDR3 nucleotides are TGTGCCAGCAGTATAATTTTCCGGGACAGGGGTGATACTAACTATGGCTGCACCTTC. Its protein is CASSIIFRDRGDTNYGCTF.

The CDR3 reads CASSVAASSYEQYF. CDR3 nucleotide sequence: TGTGCCAGCAGCGTCGCTGCAAGTTCCTACGAGCAGTACTTC. V usage is TRBV5-4 and J usage is TRBJ2-7, with unresolved D. Germline V gene sequence: CDR1 SGHNT, CDR2 YYREEE (reference sequence). This CDR3 is 14 amino acids long. The V and J ends lost 4 bases and 1 base respectively, with 12 bases between them.

This clonotype was seen ten or more times. This chain uses TRBV2 with TRBJ1-5; 10 bases are a match to TRBD1. V lost 5 bases to trimming and J lost 6 bases; unmatched junction nucleotides: 4. Looked up from germline, CDR1 is SNHLY and CDR2 is FYNNEI. CDR3 length equals 14 residues. The DNA of the CDR3 is TGTGCCAGCAGTATGGACAGGGGGATTCAGCCCCAGCATTTT. Translating gives CASSMDRGIQPQHF.